Each of the 12 T cell receptor beta chains below was sequenced from the same sample in a study of blood T cell repertoires in COVID-19. TCRdb keeps only in-frame clones here, not all; method: immunoSEQ multiplex PCR. Of fewer than 350,000 clones listed, around 86% are singletons. The sequenced sample consisted of PBMCs or T cells enriched from blood (not recorded which). The receptor set was obtained from a man in his sixties who had recovered from COVID-19.

The chain employs TRBV10-2 and TRBJ2-3; no clear D. Germline V lookup: CDR1 WSHSY, CDR2 SAAADI. The CDR3 is 14 residues long. Trimming shortened V by 5 bases and J by 0 bases, and 9 bases separated the two germline ends. DNA of the CDR3: TGCGCCAGCAGTCCCTTGCAGAGCACAGATACGCAGTATTTT. Translated: CASSPLQSTDTQYF.

J is TRBJ1-1 and V is TRBV18; tentatively, D is TRBD1 (6 bases). The CDR3 sequence is 12 residues long. The germline V gene encodes CDR1 KGHSH and CDR2 LQKENI. V gave up 2 bases and J gave up 7 bases, with 8 bases separating them. For the CDR3, the DNA is TGTGCCAGCTCACCATCACAGGGTGAAGCTTTCTTT. Translation gives CASSPSQGEAFF.

In the case of this clone: Other nucleotide sequences from this sample produce the same CDR3. The chain couples TRBV28 to TRBJ1-2; 7 nucleotides line up with TRBD1. V lost 4 bases, J lost 2 bases, and 1 base stayed unmatched. The CDR3 has 13 amino acids. Germline CDR1 and CDR2: MDHEN and SYDVKM. In nucleotides, the CDR3 is TGTGCCAGCAGTTCGGGACAGAACTATGGCTACACCTTC. Its protein is CASSSGQNYGYTF.

The chain links TRBV13 to TRBJ2-3, with D possibly being TRBD1 (6 bases). The CDR3 runs 17 residues. The germline V gene has CDR1 PRHDT and CDR2 FYEKMQ (reference sequence). The germline V and J ends were trimmed by 5 bases and 0 bases, with 18 bases remaining between them. The CDR3 region is CASSRVVGQISTDTQYF. The CDR3 nucleotides read TGTGCCAGCAGCCGCGTAGTAGGACAGATTAGCACAGATACGCAGTATTTT.

The CDR3 here is CASSPGRDYSYEQYF. CDR3 coding DNA: TGTGCCAGCTCACCGGGCAGGGACTACTCCTACGAGCAGTACTTC. The rearrangement joins TRBV18 to TRBJ2-7; 7 bases agree with TRBD2. The CDR3 has 15 amino acids. With V trimmed by 3 bases and J by 0 bases, 5 bases remained unmatched. Germline V gene lookup returns CDR1 KGHSH and CDR2 LQKENI.

This clone has only one observation. The rearrangement links TRBV7-2 to TRBJ2-2, with 9 bases lining up with TRBD1. Germline trimming cut 7 bases from V and 4 bases from J; bases unmatched to any gene: 13. This CDR3 comprises 17 residues. CDR1 SGHTA and CDR2 FQGNSA come from the germline V gene. The CDR3 DNA reads as TGTGCCAGCACCCCCATTGGACGGACAGGGGTCACCGGGGAGCTGTTTTTT. Its translation: CASTPIGRTGVTGELFF.

This clone was seen only once. The genes are TRBV9 and TRBJ2-2; 9 bases agree with TRBD2. This CDR3 is built from 16 residues. CDR1 and CDR2 (germline): SGDLS, YYNGEE. The J segment lost 1 base and the V segment lost 4 bases, leaving 5 bases of the junction unmatched. CDR3 amino acids: CASSPLAGLNTGELFF. The CDR3 nucleotides read TGTGCCAGCAGCCCCCTAGCGGGATTGAACACCGGGGAGCTGTTTTTT. The full variable domain, with the rest looked up from reference TRBV9 and TRBJ2-2, is DSGVTQTPKHLITATGQRVTLRCSPRSGDLSVYWYQQSLDQGLQFLIQYYNGEERAKGNILERFSAQQFPDLHSELNLSSLELGDSALYFCASSPLAGLNTGELFFGEGSRLTVL.

This chain links TRBV28 with TRBJ2-2; D call uncertain. V lost 4 bases and J 1 base, leaving 7 bases between the germline ends. The CDR3 spans 14 residues. CDR1 MDHEN and CDR2 SYDVKM come from the germline V gene. CDR3 region: CASSSHMNTGELFF. The CDR3, as DNA: TGTGCCAGCAGTTCCCACATGAACACCGGGGAGCTGTTTTTT.

The chain joins TRBV2 to TRBJ2-5; 7 nucleotides match TRBD1. CDR1 SNHLY and CDR2 FYNNEI come from the germline V gene. This CDR3 spans 14 amino acids. V lost 5 bases to trimming and J lost 5 bases; unmatched junction nucleotides: 8. CDR3 coding DNA: TGTGCCAGCAGTACCTTGACAGGGATGGAGACCCAGTACTTC. This encodes CASSTLTGMETQYF.

This clone was recorded only once. This chain links TRBV18 with TRBJ1-5; 7 bases map to TRBD1. J was trimmed by 0 bases and V by 4 bases; bases with no gene match: 6. The CDR3 consists of 16 residues. The germline V gene encodes CDR1 KGHSH and CDR2 LQKENI. The CDR3 DNA reads as TGTGCCAGCTCACTAGGAACAGGGGCTAGCAATCAGCCCCAGCATTTT. Translation gives CASSLGTGASNQPQHF.

The chain recombines TRBV3-1 (or the pseudogene TRBV3-2) with TRBJ2-2; 7 bases are a match to TRBD2. This CDR3 has 15 amino acids. The V gene end was trimmed by 5 bases and the J gene end by 0 bases; junction bases not matched to a gene: 3. The germline V gene has CDR1 LGHDT and CDR2 YNNKEL (reference sequence). CDR3 DNA sequence: TGTGCCAGCAGCTGGGGGGGTACGAACACCGGGGAGCTGTTTTTT. Translated, it gives CASSWGGTNTGELFF.

The chain links TRBV7-2 to TRBJ2-5, with 8 bases matching TRBD1. The CDR3 extends over 14 amino acids. Germline V gene lookup returns CDR1 SGHTA and CDR2 FQGNSA. The trim removed 2 bases at V and 5 bases at J, leaving 4 bases unmatched. CDR3 nucleotide sequence: TGTGCCAGCAGCTTACCGGGACAGGTGGAGACCCAGTACTTC. Encoded protein: CASSLPGQVETQYF. The variable domain in full, with the rest retrieved from reference TRBV7-2 and TRBJ2-5, is GAGVSQSPSNKVTEKGKDVELRCDPISGHTALYWYRQSLGQGLEFLIYFQGNSAPDKSGLPSDRFSAERTGGSVSTLTIQRTQQEDSAVYLCASSLPGQVETQYFGPGTRLLVL.